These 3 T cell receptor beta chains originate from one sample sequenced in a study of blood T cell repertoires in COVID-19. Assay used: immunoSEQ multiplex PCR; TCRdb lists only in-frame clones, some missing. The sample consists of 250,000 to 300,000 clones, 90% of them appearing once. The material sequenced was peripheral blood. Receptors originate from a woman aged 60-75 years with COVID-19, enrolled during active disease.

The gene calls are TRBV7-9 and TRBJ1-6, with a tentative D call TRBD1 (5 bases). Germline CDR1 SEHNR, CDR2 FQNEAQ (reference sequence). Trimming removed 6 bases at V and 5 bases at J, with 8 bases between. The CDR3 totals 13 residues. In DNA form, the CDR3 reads TGTGCCAGCAGGGGACTAGATAATTCACCCCTCCACTTT. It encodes CASRGLDNSPLHF.

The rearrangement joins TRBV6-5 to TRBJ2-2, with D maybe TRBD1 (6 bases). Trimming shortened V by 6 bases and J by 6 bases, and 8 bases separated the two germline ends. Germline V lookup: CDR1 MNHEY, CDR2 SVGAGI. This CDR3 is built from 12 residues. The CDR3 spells CASSRTAGELFF. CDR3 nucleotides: TGTGCCAGCAGCAGGACAGCCGGGGAGCTGTTTTTT.

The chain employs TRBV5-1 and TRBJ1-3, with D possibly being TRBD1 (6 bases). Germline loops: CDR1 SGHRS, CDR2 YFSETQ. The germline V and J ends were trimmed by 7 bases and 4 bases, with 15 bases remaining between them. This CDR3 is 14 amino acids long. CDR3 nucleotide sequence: TGCGCCAGCGCACCGGGGGGCGCCGGAAACACCATATATTTT. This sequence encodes CASAPGGAGNTIYF.